The source of this T cell receptor (beta chain) is a study of tumor and adjacent non-tumor tissue in lung cancer. Study-wide context: Patients were aged roughly 30 to 76, about ten men and 5 women, stage I to III.

This clonotype has a count of ten or more. Its antigen is as yet unknown. This CDR3 contains 15 residues. V was pared by 3 bases and J by 4 bases, with 7 bases of the junction left unmatched. General study results and limits: TCR diversity was significantly greater in tumor than normal lung tissue.

Three rounds of nested PCR, following a modified ARM-PCR protocol, produced the TCRbeta library. TCRdb recomputed calls from the multiplex PCR reads with MiXCR, one row per CDR3 protein. Of more than 55,000 distinct CDR3 sequences in the sample, roughly 57% are singletons; the top ten hold under 35%. RNA was extracted from bulk tissue without any cell sorting. More than 3 cm separated this lung sample from the edge of the tumor. The gene calls are TRBV12-3 or TRBV12-4 and TRBJ2-7, with 9 nucleotides matching TRBD1. The source is a man aged 65-85 years with non-small cell lung cancer. Source material: distant non-tumor lung tissue. For the CDR3, the DNA is TGTGCCAGCAGTTTTGGGACAGGGTTGAAGTACGAGCAGTACTTC. Translating gives CASSFGTGLKYEQYF.